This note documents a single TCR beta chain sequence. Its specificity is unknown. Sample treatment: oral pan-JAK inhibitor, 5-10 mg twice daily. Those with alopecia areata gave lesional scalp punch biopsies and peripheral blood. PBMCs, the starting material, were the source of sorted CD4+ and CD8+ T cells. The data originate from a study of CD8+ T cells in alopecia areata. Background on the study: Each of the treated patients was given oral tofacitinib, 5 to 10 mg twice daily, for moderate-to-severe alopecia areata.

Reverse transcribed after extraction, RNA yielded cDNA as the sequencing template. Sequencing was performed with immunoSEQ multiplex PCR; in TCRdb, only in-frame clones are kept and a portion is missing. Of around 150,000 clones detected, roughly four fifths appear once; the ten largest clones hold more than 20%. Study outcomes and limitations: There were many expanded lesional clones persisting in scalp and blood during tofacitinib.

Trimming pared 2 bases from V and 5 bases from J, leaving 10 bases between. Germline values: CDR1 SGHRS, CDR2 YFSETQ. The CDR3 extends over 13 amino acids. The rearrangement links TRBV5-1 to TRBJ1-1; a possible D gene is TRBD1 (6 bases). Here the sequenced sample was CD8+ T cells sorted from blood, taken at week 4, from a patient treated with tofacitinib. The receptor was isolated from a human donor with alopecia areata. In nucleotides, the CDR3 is TGCGCCAGCAGCTTAGGGGGAGTAACTGAAGCTTTCTTT. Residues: CASSLGGVTEAFF. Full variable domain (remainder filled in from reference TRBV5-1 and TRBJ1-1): KAGVTQTPRYLIKTRGQQVTLSCSPISGHRSVSWYQQTPGQGLQFLFEYFSETQRNKGNFPGRFSGRQFSNSRSEMNVSTLELGDSALYLCASSLGGVTEAFFGQGTRLTVV.